The 32 T cell receptor beta chains below all came from one sample that was sequenced in a study of cytomegalovirus exposure and HLA in healthy donors. Here immunoSEQ multiplex PCR was the method, and the copy in TCRdb shows in-frame clones only, minus some. The sample holds a few hundred thousand clones, 90% seen once. Sequenced input: PBMCs. Receptors were obtained from a woman aged 25 to 39 in good health and CMV-seronegative.

The genes are TRBV27 and TRBJ2-7, with TRBD2 matching over 8 bases. The junction had 4 bases not matched to a gene; V was cut back by 6 bases and J by 6 bases. Germline CDR1 is MNHEY and CDR2 is SMNVEV (reference sequence). The CDR3 runs to 12 residues. This chain's CDR3 is CASSHRGGEQYF. In DNA form, the CDR3 reads TGTGCCAGCAGCCACCGGGGGGGCGAGCAGTACTTC.

The chain links TRBV6-6 to TRBJ2-7, with a weak D call TRBD2 (6 bases). The germline V gene encodes CDR1 MNHNY and CDR2 SVGAGI (reference sequence). Trimming removed 2 bases at V and 0 bases at J, with 8 bases between. The CDR3 spans 14 residues. The DNA for the CDR3 is TGTGCCAGCAGTTACGGCGGGACCTCCTACGAGCAGTACTTC. It specifies CASSYGGTSYEQYF.

The rearrangement links TRBV7-2 to TRBJ2-1; D may correspond to TRBD1 or TRBD2 (5 bases each). The CDR3 has 14 residues. With 5 bases removed from V and 3 bases from J, the gap between germline ends came to 11 bases. From germline, CDR1 is SGHTA and CDR2 FQGNSA. The CDR3 loop reads CASSMGGGYNEQFF. The CDR3 DNA sequence: TGTGCCAGCAGCATGGGTGGGGGCTACAATGAGCAGTTCTTC.

The chain links TRBV9 to TRBJ2-1; D tentatively reads TRBD1 or TRBD2 (5 bases each). In germline, CDR1 is SGDLS, CDR2 YYNGEE. This CDR3 spans 13 amino acids. The V end was cut by 4 bases, the J end by 13 bases, with 18 bases between. This CDR3 is CASSHAVGAVQFF. In DNA, the CDR3 is TGTGCCAGCAGCCACGCGGTCGGGGCTGTCCAGTTCTTC.

About this clone: One junction end disagrees with the germline gene, perhaps due to a read error. The DNA for the CDR3 is TGTGCCAGCAGCGAAGGACCTGGACAAGAGACCCAGTACTTC. Encoded protein: CASSEGPGQETQYF. V usage is TRBV6-1 and J usage is TRBJ2-5, with unresolved D. There are 14 residues in the CDR3. Germline CDR1 reads MNHNS; CDR2 reads SASEGT.

This chain uses TRBV15 with TRBJ2-1; D unclear. Germline V lookup: CDR1 LNHNV, CDR2 YYDKDF (reference sequence). CDR3 size: 12 residues. Trimming left V 3 bases short and J 5 bases short, with 5 bases between. The CDR3 DNA reads as TGTGCCACCAGCAGCAGTGACAATGAGCAGTTCTTC. This codes for CATSSSDNEQFF.

The rearrangement uses TRBV11-2 and TRBJ2-3; tentative D call: TRBD2 (6 bases). V was pared by 3 bases and J by 0 bases, with 10 bases between. Per germline, CDR1 SGHAT and CDR2 FQNNGV. The CDR3 is made up of 15 amino acids. The CDR3 spells CASSFLADSTDTQYF. CDR3 bases: TGTGCCAGCAGCTTTTTAGCGGACAGCACAGATACGCAGTATTTT.

The chain has TRBV28 and TRBJ2-7; 13 bases map to TRBD2. The CDR3 loop spans 15 amino acids. Germline CDR1 and CDR2: MDHEN and SYDVKM. The junction had 6 bases not matched to a gene; V was cut back by 5 bases and J by 5 bases. CDR3 in DNA: TGTGCCAGCAGTCCCGGGACTAGCGGGACTAACGAGCAGTACTTC. The encoded protein is CASSPGTSGTNEQYF.

The chain employs TRBV9 and TRBJ2-7, with 8 bases lining up with TRBD1. CDR3 size: 15 residues. The germline gives CDR1 SGDLS, CDR2 YYNGEE. After removal of 2 bases from V and 2 bases from J, the junction contained 6 bases not matched to a gene. The DNA for the CDR3 is TGTGCCAGCAGCGTTGACGGGACAGGTACCTACGAGCAGTACTTC. Protein sequence: CASSVDGTGTYEQYF. The full variable domain, its missing parts supplied by reference TRBV9 and TRBJ2-7, is DSGVTQTPKHLITATGQRVTLRCSPRSGDLSVYWYQQSLDQGLQFLIQYYNGEERAKGNILERFSAQQFPDLHSELNLSSLELGDSALYFCASSVDGTGTYEQYFGPGTRLTVT.

The chain combines TRBV7-2 with TRBJ2-5; maybe TRBD1 (5 bases). Trimming left V 1 base short and J 5 bases short, with 11 bases between. The CDR3 spans 14 residues. CDR1 and CDR2 from the germline V gene are SGHTA and FQGNSA. CDR3 sequence: CASSLVGAGETQYF. The CDR3 DNA sequence: TGTGCCAGCAGCTTAGTAGGGGCCGGGGAGACCCAGTACTTC.

This chain joins TRBV5-8 and TRBJ2-1; D possibly corresponds to TRBD1 (6 bases). The germline gives CDR1 SGHTS, CDR2 YDEGEE. V dropped 4 bases and J dropped 0 bases, with 14 bases sitting between them. The CDR3 runs 16 residues. The CDR3 bases are TGTGCCAGCAGCCCCTACAGGGAGAGCTCCTACAATGAGCAGTTCTTC. Residues: CASSPYRESSYNEQFF.

The chain uses TRBV7-9 and TRBJ1-2; D not certain. CDR1 and CDR2 (germline): SEHNR, FQNEAQ (reference sequence). This CDR3 region has 12 residues. Trimming cost V 1 base and J 8 bases, with 8 bases left between them. Here the CDR3 DNA reads TGTGCCAGCAGCTTAGGGGGAGGAGGCTACACCTTC. Its protein is CASSLGGGGYTF.

This clone was picked up many times. V and J are TRBV7-9 and TRBJ2-7, with D hard to call. Germline V CDR1 and CDR2: SEHNR, FQNEAQ (reference sequence). V gave up 2 bases and J gave up 1 base, with 6 bases separating them. This CDR3 is 13 amino acids long. CDR3 sequence (DNA): TGTGCCAGCAGCTTATCTAGTTCCTACGAGCAGTACTTC. It specifies CASSLSSSYEQYF.

This chain connects TRBV7-9 to TRBJ2-7; 9 positions match TRBD1. The CDR3 has 15 amino acids. Losses at the gene ends were 3 bases for V and 0 bases for J; bases not matched to a gene: 3. Germline values: CDR1 SEHNR, CDR2 FQNEAQ (reference sequence). The CDR3 loop is CASSFSGQGSYEQYF. The DNA of the CDR3 is TGTGCCAGCAGCTTTTCGGGACAGGGCTCCTACGAGCAGTACTTC.

The V and J genes are TRBV28 and TRBJ2-3; D not resolved. Germline V gene lookup returns CDR1 MDHEN and CDR2 SYDVKM. The CDR3 has 14 residues. The V end was cut by 5 bases, the J end by 3 bases, with 12 bases between. DNA of the CDR3: TGTGCCAGCAGTCTACCGACCGCGACAGATACGCAGTATTTT. Translated, it gives CASSLPTATDTQYF.

To note about this clone: A junction end diverges from the germline sequence, so it may reflect a read error. This chain uses TRBV27 with TRBJ2-7, with 8 bases fitting TRBD1. Germline CDR1 is MNHEY and CDR2 is SMNVEV (reference sequence). This CDR3 has 14 amino acids. CDR3 sequence reads: CASSYGQGYYDQYF. CDR3 nucleotide sequence: TGTGCCAGCAGTTACGGACAGGGCTACTACGATCAGTACTTC.

CDR3 protein: CASSSSGYTEAFF. The DNA for the CDR3 is TGTGCCAGCAGCTCCAGCGGGTACACTGAAGCTTTCTTT. This chain uses TRBV5-6 with TRBJ1-1; D remains ambiguous. This CDR3 spans 13 amino acids. Trimming took off 3 bases at V and 3 bases at J, with 9 bases between the two ends. The germline gives CDR1 SGHDT, CDR2 YYEEEE.

The chain combines TRBV10-3 with TRBJ2-7, with TRBD1 matching 9 bases. The germline V gene has CDR1 ENHRY and CDR2 SYGVKD. V lost 7 bases to trimming and J lost 2 bases; unmatched junction nucleotides: 9. There are 15 residues in the CDR3. The CDR3 reads CAIKGKGTGTYEQYF. DNA of the CDR3: TGTGCCATCAAAGGAAAAGGGACAGGGACCTACGAGCAGTACTTC.

In regard to this clone: At one boundary the junction diverges from the germline segment, which might be a read error. This chain joins TRBV19 and TRBJ2-4; no firm D call. In germline, CDR1 is LNHDA, CDR2 SQIVND (reference sequence). CDR3 length: 15 residues. CDR3 sequence: CASSIEGLDKNIQYF. For the CDR3, the DNA is TGTGCCAGTAGCATAGAAGGCCTGGACAAAAACATTCAGTACTTC. Looking up the rest from reference TRBV19 and TRBJ2-4 gives the full variable domain: DGGITQSPKYLFRKEGQNVTLSCEQNLNHDAMYWYRQDPGQGLRLIYYSQIVNDFQKGDIAEGYSVSREKKESFPLTVTSAQKNPTAFYLCASSIEGLDKNIQYFGAGTRLSVL.

J is TRBJ1-1 and V is TRBV11-2; TRBD1 might be the D (6 bases). With 5 bases removed from V and 5 bases from J, the gap between germline ends came to 15 bases. The CDR3 has 14 residues. The germline CDR1 and CDR2 sequences are SGHAT and FQNNGV. CDR3 in amino acids: CASSPDRRYTEAFF. CDR3 nucleotides: TGTGCCAGCAGCCCGGACAGACGGTATACTGAAGCTTTCTTT. Full variable domain (missing parts from reference TRBV11-2 and TRBJ1-1): EAGVAQSPRYKIIEKRQSVAFWCNPISGHATLYWYQQILGQGPKLLIQFQNNGVVDDSQLPKDRFSAERLKGVDSTLKIQPAKLEDSAVYLCASSPDRRYTEAFFGQGTRLTVV.

The chain has TRBV25-1 and TRBJ1-1, with a tentative D call TRBD1 (5 bases). This CDR3 spans 16 amino acids. The V gene's germline CDR1 is MGHDK and CDR2 SYGVNS. Between the trimmed V and J ends, which lost 0 bases and 5 bases, there was a span of 16 bases. CDR3 loop: CASSEYGDSGGTEAFF. The CDR3 nucleotides are TGTGCCAGCAGTGAATACGGAGACAGCGGGGGTACTGAAGCTTTCTTT. Filled out from reference TRBV25-1 and TRBJ1-1, the complete variable domain reads EADIYQTPRYLVIGTGKKITLECSQTMGHDKMYWYQQDPGMELHLIHYSYGVNSTEKGDLSSESTVSRIRTEHFPLTLESARPSHTSQYLCASSEYGDSGGTEAFFGQGTRLTVV.

The rearrangement links TRBV19 to TRBJ1-1, with a weak D call TRBD1 (5 bases). Germline V gene lookup returns CDR1 LNHDA and CDR2 SQIVND (reference sequence). Between the trimmed V and J ends, which lost 0 bases and 0 bases, there was a span of 8 bases. The CDR3 runs 15 residues. In nucleotides, the CDR3 is TGTGCCAGTAGTATAGACGGCAGGGTGAACACTGAAGCTTTCTTT. It codes for CASSIDGRVNTEAFF.

The V call is TRBV7-9, the J call TRBJ1-1; D is ambiguous. Trimming removed 1 base from V and 1 base from J, with 10 bases in between. Looked up from germline, CDR1 is SEHNR and CDR2 is FQNEAQ (reference sequence). This CDR3 is 15 amino acids long. Here the CDR3 reads CASSLDAASNTEAFF. For the CDR3, the DNA is TGTGCCAGCAGCTTAGATGCCGCATCGAACACTGAAGCTTTCTTT.

CDR3 sequence: CASSYAYEQYF. DNA of the CDR3: TGTGCCAGCAGTTACGCCTACGAGCAGTACTTC. This chain links TRBV6-6 with TRBJ2-7, with D unclear. The CDR3 sequence is 11 residues long. Germline V gene data show CDR1 as MNHNY and CDR2 as SVGAGI (reference sequence). The germline V and J ends were trimmed by 2 bases and 2 bases, with 1 base remaining between them.

The J gene is TRBJ2-2, the V gene TRBV9, with D perhaps matching TRBD1 (6 bases). Looked up from germline, CDR1 is SGDLS and CDR2 is YYNGEE. The CDR3 has 17 amino acids. V shed 1 base and J shed 6 bases, with 19 bases lying between them. The CDR3 reads CASSVSQLQGIPGELFF. The CDR3 DNA follows: TGTGCCAGCAGCGTAAGTCAGCTCCAGGGGATTCCCGGGGAGCTGTTTTTT.

This clone was picked up one time. The CDR3 coding sequence is TGCAGCGTGACTCCTTTCGGGAAAGGGGATGAGCAGTTCTTC. It translates to CSVTPFGKGDEQFF. The chain couples TRBV29-1 to TRBJ2-1; perhaps D is TRBD1 or TRBD2 (5 bases each). Trimming pared 6 bases from V and 8 bases from J, leaving 20 bases between. Germline values: CDR1 SQVTM, CDR2 ANQGSEA. The CDR3 runs to 14 residues.

The chain employs TRBV5-6 and TRBJ2-7; unclear D gene. V was shortened by 0 bases and J by 4 bases, with 8 bases between the two germline ends. CDR1 and CDR2 (germline): SGHDT, YYEEEE. CDR3 length equals 13 residues. For the CDR3, the DNA is TGTGCCAGCAGCTTGGGAGTAGGGTACGAGCAGTACTTC. It is translated as CASSLGVGYEQYF.

V is TRBV4-3 and J is TRBJ2-3; D gene uncertain. The CDR3 sequence is 15 residues long. Trimming pared 0 bases from V and 6 bases from J, leaving 13 bases between. CDR1 LGHNA and CDR2 YSLEER come from the germline V gene. The CDR3 DNA sequence: TGCGCCAGCAGCCAAGAATTCCCGGCCAGCGATACGCAGTATTTT. Protein product: CASSQEFPASDTQYF.

In DNA form, the CDR3 reads TGCAGCCAAACTTCCGGACTAGCGGGACCCCAAGAGACCCAGTACTTC. This codes for CSQTSGLAGPQETQYF. This chain uses TRBV29-1 with TRBJ2-5; the match to TRBD2 covers 12 bases. The CDR3 length is 16 residues. Looked up from germline, CDR1 is SQVTM and CDR2 is ANQGSEA. Trimming removed 8 bases from V and 1 base from J; junction bases left unmatched: 11.

The chain joins TRBV7-8 to TRBJ2-3; TRBD2 matches at 8 bases. CDR3 length: 15 residues. Germline CDR1 reads SGHVS; CDR2 reads FQNEAQ. V gave up 6 bases and J gave up 0 bases; unmatched junction bases: 5. The CDR3 DNA reads TGTGCCAGCAGTACTAGCGGACATAGCACAGATACGCAGTATTTT. Its protein product is CASSTSGHSTDTQYF. Full variable domain (missing parts from reference TRBV7-8 and TRBJ2-3): GAGVSQSPRYKVAKRGQDVALRCDPISGHVSLFWYQQALGQGPEFLTYFQNEAQLDKSGLPSDRFFAERPEGSVSTLKIQRTQQEDSAVYLCASSTSGHSTDTQYFGPGTRLTVL.

V is TRBV5-1 and J is TRBJ2-7; the D call may be TRBD1 or TRBD2 (6 bases each). Germline CDR1 reads SGHRS; CDR2 reads YFSETQ. V lost 4 bases to trimming and J lost 3 bases, with 17 bases between them. This CDR3 is 15 amino acids long. The CDR3 DNA sequence: TGCGCCAGCAGCCCGGTGGAGGGGGGTAGCTACGAGCAGTACTTC. Translation: CASSPVEGGSYEQYF.

The CDR3 DNA reads TGTGCCAGCAGCTTAAGTAGCGGGAGTATAGATACGCAGTATTTT. This encodes CASSLSSGSIDTQYF. This chain links TRBV7-6 with TRBJ2-3; 9 nucleotides align to TRBD2. This CDR3 region has 15 residues. Germline CDR1 and CDR2: SGHVS and FNYEAQ. The V gene end was trimmed by 2 bases and the J gene end by 5 bases; junction bases not matched to a gene: 5.